These T cell receptor beta chains were read from a single sample in a study of T cells in Graves' hyperthyroidism and ophthalmopathy. TCRdb reprocessed the multiplex PCR reads with MiXCR, giving one entry per CDR3 protein. This repertoire shows approximately 690,000 distinct CDR3 sequences, roughly 20% found once; its top ten account for 34%. Sample: blood. All receptors come from a man between 25 and 39 years old with Graves' ophthalmopathy. CDR3s include the opening cysteine and the closing phenylalanine or tryptophan. Each record gives: CDR3 DNA, CDR3 protein, D gene, clone size, J gene, V gene, CDR3 length. The D gene is left open where the match is weak. Clone sizes are given selectively: once, few, many, or a class where the clone is expanded.

TGTGCCAGCAGCTCCAGTCAGGTTCCCACAGATACGCAGTATTTT CASSSSQVPTDTQYF NA few TRBJ2-3 TRBV7-9 15
TGTGCCAGCAGCTCGGGGGGCGCGAACACCGGGGAGCTGTTTTTT CASSSGGANTGELFF NA few TRBJ2-2 TRBV11-3 15
TGTGCCAGCAGTTACTCGATTCTAGCGGGGGACAATGAGCAGTTCTTC CASSYSILAGDNEQFF TRBD2 many TRBJ2-1 TRBV6-5 16
TGTGCCAGCAGTACCAGGGGGGGCGTTAATCAGCCCCAGCATTTT CASSTRGGVNQPQHF TRBD1 few TRBJ1-5 TRBV27 15
TGCGCCAGCAGCCAAATGGCCATGGGAACCTACAATGAGCAGTTCTTC CASSQMAMGTYNEQFF NA NA TRBJ2-1 TRBV5-1 16
TGTGCCAGCAGTTTCGGGGGCCCAGCGGAAGAGACCCAGTACTTC CASSFGGPAEETQYF NA NA TRBJ2-5 TRBV27 15
TGTGCCACGACGGACAGCTACAATGAGCAGTTCTTC CATTDSYNEQFF NA many TRBJ2-1 TRBV24-1 12
TGCGCCAGCAGCCAATATTCCAGAACTAAGAACACCGGGGAGCTGTTTTTT CASSQYSRTKNTGELFF NA NA TRBJ2-2 TRBV4-3 17
TGTGCCAGCAGACCTAGACAGGGGGTAGACTATGGCTACACCTTC CASRPRQGVDYGYTF TRBD1 many TRBJ1-2 TRBV6-1 15
TGTGCCAGCAGCTCCACAGGGAGAGGCTACGAGCAGTACTTC CASSSTGRGYEQYF NA NA TRBJ2-7 TRBV7-2 14
TGTGCCAGCAGCCAAGGGGGTTCCACTGAAGCTTTCTTT CASSQGGSTEAFF NA many TRBJ1-1 TRBV3-1 13
TGTGCCAGCAACAGGATGGACATTCTAAATTCACCCCTCCACTTT CASNRMDILNSPLHF NA NA TRBJ1-6 TRBV2 15
TGTGCCAGCAGCCAACGGATACTAGCGGGAGCGACTTGGGTTACGCAGTATTTT CASSQRILAGATWVTQYF TRBD2 many TRBJ2-3 TRBV3-1 18
TGTGCCAGCAGTGCGGGACGGAGCACTGGCTACACCTTC CASSAGRSTGYTF NA many TRBJ1-2 TRBV28 13
TGTGCCAGCTACCCTTCGGCGGGGACCTACAATGAGCAGTTCTTC CASYPSAGTYNEQFF NA few TRBJ2-1 TRBV6-2/TRBV6-3 15
TGTGCCAGCAGCTTAGCAGACGGATATGGCTACACCTTC CASSLADGYGYTF NA NA TRBJ1-2 TRBV11-1 13
TGCAGCGTTGAAGGGGCAGGGAATCGAGGCTATGGCTACACCTTC CSVEGAGNRGYGYTF NA NA TRBJ1-2 TRBV29-1 15
TGTGCCAGCGCAGGATACAGGGGGCTAAACTTT CASAGYRGLNF TRBD1 NA TRBJ1-6 TRBV19 11
TGTGCCAGCAGCCGCTCGGGACGGACCCAAGAGACCCAGTACTTC CASSRSGRTQETQYF NA NA TRBJ2-5 TRBV6-2/TRBV6-3 15
TGTGCCACCAGTGGGACCGGGACAGGTAGGCAGCCCCAGCATTTT CATSGTGTGRQPQHF TRBD1 NA TRBJ1-5 TRBV24-1 15
TGTGCCAGCAGCTCGGGGACAGCCCCACAAGAGACCCAGTACTTC CASSSGTAPQETQYF TRBD1 NA TRBJ2-5 TRBV11-3 15
TGTGCCAGCAGTGAAGTGGGACAGGGAAAAAACATTCAGTACTTC CASSEVGQGKNIQYF TRBD1 many TRBJ2-4 TRBV2 15
TGTGCCAGCAGCTCCGAGCACGAGCAGTACTTC CASSSEHEQYF NA few TRBJ2-7 TRBV7-9 11
TGTGCCAGCTCACCTAAGGGGGGGTTCCCCCTCCACTTT CASSPKGGFPLHF NA NA TRBJ1-6 TRBV18 13
TGTGCCAGCAGCTTAACTGGGGGACTAGAGGGCGAGCAGTACTTC CASSLTGGLEGEQYF TRBD2 NA TRBJ2-7 TRBV7-3 15
TGTGCCAGCGACAGTTCCAATGAGCAGTTCTTC CASDSSNEQFF NA many TRBJ2-1 TRBV2 11
TGCGCCAGCAGCAAGCTATCAGGGTCTTATACTGAAGCTTTCTTT CASSKLSGSYTEAFF NA few TRBJ1-1 TRBV5-1 15
TGTGCCAGCAGGGAAGATTCTGGAAACACCATATATTTT CASREDSGNTIYF NA few TRBJ1-3 TRBV2 13